The 4 T cell receptor beta chains given below trace back to one sample, sequenced in a study of blood T cell repertoires in COVID-19. Sequencing was performed with immunoSEQ multiplex PCR; in TCRdb, only in-frame clones are kept and a portion is missing. This sample carries roughly 200,000 clones, around 80% of them seen once, and the ten largest clones take 27%. The sequenced sample was peripheral blood. The receptors were gathered from a man aged 35-49 years with acute or convalescent COVID-19.

The chain joins TRBV24-1 to TRBJ1-4; D is undetermined. The V gene's germline CDR1 is KGHDR and CDR2 SFDVKD. V lost 0 bases, J lost 4 bases, and 20 bases lay in between. This CDR3 contains 19 residues. The CDR3 coding sequence is TGTGCCACCAGTGATTTGCCCCCGCGCGGGGTAAGAGGTAATGAAAAACTGTTTTTT. Amino acids: CATSDLPPRGVRGNEKLFF.

This clone was seen once. V and J are TRBV20-1 and TRBJ2-1; 9 nucleotides agree with TRBD2. The germline V gene has CDR1 DFQATT and CDR2 SNEGSKA (reference sequence). The CDR3 is made up of 14 amino acids. Trimming took 3 bases from V and 7 from J; bases not matched to a gene: 7. CDR3 sequence (DNA): TGCAGTGCTAGTCCAGCGGGAGGAAGAAATGAGCAGTTCTTC. It translates to CSASPAGGRNEQFF.

The chain uses TRBV9 and TRBJ1-2; a possible D gene is TRBD1 (6 bases). V was clipped by 4 bases and J by 3 bases, with 16 bases between them. CDR1 is SGDLS, CDR2 YYNGEE, per germline. CDR3 length: 15 amino acids. In DNA, the CDR3 is TGTGCCAGCAGCCTAAGGGGGGGCGCAGACTATGGCTACACCTTC. Protein sequence: CASSLRGGADYGYTF.

The chain carries TRBV7-2 and TRBJ1-2; 8 bases agree with TRBD1. CDR3 length: 14 residues. The ends lost 1 base at V and 5 bases at J; junction bases unmatched: 3. Germline values: CDR1 SGHTA, CDR2 FQGNSA. CDR3 sequence (DNA): TGTGCCAGCAGCTTAGAGACAGGGGAGTATGGCTACACCTTC. It translates to CASSLETGEYGYTF.